Sequencing of this T cell receptor beta chain was carried out in a study of OX40 agonist ivuxolimab in advanced cancers. Germline CDR1 is SGDLS and CDR2 is YYNGEE. The CDR3 has 13 residues. V shed 6 bases and J shed 2 bases, with 11 bases lying between them. Using immunoSEQ multiplex PCR, the repertoire was profiled, and TCRdb retains in-frame clones only, with some absent. The table has 50,000 to 65,000 clones, around four fifths seen once. This sample comprised CD4+ or CD8+ T cells sorted from blood, obtained in a trial of the OX40 agonist ivuxolimab. This sequence joins TRBV9 and TRBJ1-2, with a weak D call TRBD1 (6 bases). This sequence originates from an adult with an advanced solid tumor such as melanoma, head and neck, liver or kidney cancer. The CDR3 bases are TGTGCCAGCACGGAGACAGGAAACTATGGCTACACCTTC. Amino acids: CASTETGNYGYTF.